A selection of T cell receptor beta chains follows, all from one sample in a study of cytomegalovirus exposure and HLA in healthy donors. Data came from immunoSEQ multiplex PCR; TCRdb stores just in-frame clones and leaves some out. The sample contains 160,000 or so clones, approximately 80% of which appear only once. Sequenced: PBMCs. The source of these receptors is a woman aged 18-29 years in good health and CMV-seropositive. Each CDR3 is given with its conserved first and last residue. The order of the fields is CDR3 DNA, CDR3 protein, V gene, J gene, clone size, D gene. A D gene is named only where the DNA matches it firmly. Where a row states a size, it is once, few, many or the class of an expanded clone; other rows omit it.

cdr3_nt: TGTGCCAGCAGCGACAGGGTCTATGGCTACACCTTC
cdr3_aa: CASSDRVYGYTF
v_call: TRBV28
j_call: TRBJ1-2
clone_size: .
d_call: TRBD1

cdr3_nt: TGTGCCAGCAGCTTGGAAGGGGGCGACGAGGAGCAGTACTTC
cdr3_aa: CASSLEGGDEEQYF
v_call: TRBV5-4
j_call: TRBJ2-7
clone_size: .
d_call: TRBD1

cdr3_nt: TGTGCCAGCAGCGACACCCCTACCCTCTCGACGTGGACAGGGTACTATGGCTACACCTTC
cdr3_aa: CASSDTPTLSTWTGYYGYTF
v_call: TRBV9
j_call: TRBJ1-2
clone_size: .
d_call: TRBD1

cdr3_nt: TGTGCCAGCAGCTTAGGGGTTGCGAGGGGGCAAGAGACCCAGTACTTC
cdr3_aa: CASSLGVARGQETQYF
v_call: TRBV7-2
j_call: TRBJ2-5
clone_size: .
d_call: .

cdr3_nt: TGTGCCAGTAGTGATCCGGGGGGGGGACAGGGGGATCAGCCCCAGCATTTT
cdr3_aa: CASSDPGGGQGDQPQHF
v_call: TRBV19
j_call: TRBJ1-5
clone_size: .
d_call: TRBD1

cdr3_nt: TGTGCCAGCAGTTTGACGACAGAGGCCGAGCAGTACTTC
cdr3_aa: CASSLTTEAEQYF
v_call: TRBV28
j_call: TRBJ2-7
clone_size: .
d_call: .

cdr3_nt: TGTGCCATCAGTCTTAGCGGGGGTCGCCAAGAGACCCAGTACTTC
cdr3_aa: CAISLSGGRQETQYF
v_call: TRBV10-3
j_call: TRBJ2-5
clone_size: .
d_call: TRBD2

cdr3_nt: TGTGCCAGCAGTGAACTTAGCGGGGGGAGCGGGGAGCTGTTTTTT
cdr3_aa: CASSELSGGSGELFF
v_call: TRBV2
j_call: TRBJ2-2
clone_size: .
d_call: TRBD2

cdr3_nt: TGTGCCAGCAGTTTATCGCTCAGGGAGGCAGGGGCCAACGTCCTGACTTTC
cdr3_aa: CASSLSLREAGANVLTF
v_call: TRBV27
j_call: TRBJ2-6
clone_size: .
d_call: .

cdr3_nt: TGTGCCAGCAGCTTAGACTTATTGGTCTACGAGCAGTACTTC
cdr3_aa: CASSLDLLVYEQYF
v_call: TRBV7-2
j_call: TRBJ2-7
clone_size: few
d_call: .

cdr3_nt: TGTGCCAGCAGCTTAGATGGGGGACAGGGGAGAGCTGAAGCTTTCTTT
cdr3_aa: CASSLDGGQGRAEAFF
v_call: TRBV11-2
j_call: TRBJ1-1
clone_size: few
d_call: TRBD1

cdr3_nt: TGTGCCAGTAGTATAGCGACAGTTTCCTACAATGAGCAGTTCTTC
cdr3_aa: CASSIATVSYNEQFF
v_call: TRBV19
j_call: TRBJ2-1
clone_size: .
d_call: .

cdr3_nt: TGTGCCAGCAGCTCTAGTCAGGGGCTGAACACTGAAGCTTTCTTT
cdr3_aa: CASSSSQGLNTEAFF
v_call: TRBV7-8
j_call: TRBJ1-1
clone_size: .
d_call: .

cdr3_nt: TGTGCCAGCAGCTTCGCCGGGACACAAAATTCACCCCTCCACTTT
cdr3_aa: CASSFAGTQNSPLHF
v_call: TRBV7-9
j_call: TRBJ1-6
clone_size: few
d_call: .

cdr3_nt: TGCGCCAGCAGCCGGATAGCGGGGCAGGGTGGAGAAAAACTGTTTTTT
cdr3_aa: CASSRIAGQGGEKLFF
v_call: TRBV5-1
j_call: TRBJ1-4
clone_size: .
d_call: .

cdr3_nt: TGTGCCAGCAGCGCAACCTACAGGGGGGAAACCTACAATGAGCAGTTCTTC
cdr3_aa: CASSATYRGETYNEQFF
v_call: TRBV5-5
j_call: TRBJ2-1
clone_size: .
d_call: TRBD1

cdr3_nt: TGCGCCAGCAGGGCCGGGACTAGCGGGGGTAAAAACATTCAGTACTTC
cdr3_aa: CASRAGTSGGKNIQYF
v_call: TRBV5-1
j_call: TRBJ2-4
clone_size: .
d_call: TRBD2

cdr3_nt: TGTGCCATCAGTGAGGCGGGCATTCATGAGGAAAAACTGTTTTTT
cdr3_aa: CAISEAGIHEEKLFF
v_call: TRBV10-3
j_call: TRBJ1-4
clone_size: .
d_call: .

cdr3_nt: TGTGCCAGCAGCGTAGGTGAGGGCATAGCGGGGGGCCCTCCCGATGAGCAGTTCTTC
cdr3_aa: CASSVGEGIAGGPPDEQFF
v_call: TRBV9
j_call: TRBJ2-1
clone_size: .
d_call: TRBD2

cdr3_nt: TGTGCCAGTAGTCCCGGACTAGCGGGGGTGGAGACCCAGTACTTC
cdr3_aa: CASSPGLAGVETQYF
v_call: TRBV19
j_call: TRBJ2-5
clone_size: .
d_call: TRBD2

cdr3_nt: TGCGCCAGCCGACAGGAGCTTAGTCCCGGGGAGCTGTTTTTT
cdr3_aa: CASRQELSPGELFF
v_call: TRBV10-2
j_call: TRBJ2-2
clone_size: .
d_call: .

cdr3_nt: TGTGCCAGCAGCTTAGACTCAGGGAGCACAGATACGCAGTATTTT
cdr3_aa: CASSLDSGSTDTQYF
v_call: TRBV7-6
j_call: TRBJ2-3
clone_size: .
d_call: .

cdr3_nt: TGTGCCAGCAGCACCAGGGATCCAGGGTATGGCTACACCTTC
cdr3_aa: CASSTRDPGYGYTF
v_call: TRBV7-8
j_call: TRBJ1-2
clone_size: once
d_call: .

cdr3_nt: TGTGCCAGCAGGGAGGTCACCGGGGAGCTGTTTTTT
cdr3_aa: CASREVTGELFF
v_call: TRBV6-1
j_call: TRBJ2-2
clone_size: .
d_call: .

cdr3_nt: TGTGCCAGCAGCCAAGACAGGGGGCGAACAGCTTTCTTT
cdr3_aa: CASSQDRGRTAFF
v_call: TRBV14
j_call: TRBJ1-1
clone_size: .
d_call: TRBD1

cdr3_nt: TGTGCCAACAGCCGAAGATCGGACAGGGCGTCCTATAATTCACCCCTCCACTTT
cdr3_aa: CANSRRSDRASYNSPLHF
v_call: TRBV7-9
j_call: TRBJ1-6
clone_size: .
d_call: TRBD1

cdr3_nt: TGTGCCAGCAGCTTCATAGCGGGGGGCGGCACCGGGGAGCTGTTTTTT
cdr3_aa: CASSFIAGGGTGELFF
v_call: TRBV6-6
j_call: TRBJ2-2
clone_size: .
d_call: TRBD2

cdr3_nt: TGTGCCAGTAGGGAAACAGGCCCCTTTGTTACGCAGTATTTT
cdr3_aa: CASRETGPFVTQYF
v_call: TRBV19
j_call: TRBJ2-3
clone_size: .
d_call: .

cdr3_nt: TGCAGTGCTAGAACGAGAGATACGCAGTATTTT
cdr3_aa: CSARTRDTQYF
v_call: TRBV20-1
j_call: TRBJ2-3
clone_size: .
d_call: .

cdr3_nt: TGTGCCAGCAGCTTAGAGGGGGCCCCCGGGGAGCTGTTTTTT
cdr3_aa: CASSLEGAPGELFF
v_call: TRBV7-3
j_call: TRBJ2-2
clone_size: .
d_call: TRBD1

cdr3_nt: TGCGCCAGCAGCAGTAGCGGGGGGGCAAGGTCAGATACGCAGTATTTT
cdr3_aa: CASSSSGGARSDTQYF
v_call: TRBV5-1
j_call: TRBJ2-3
clone_size: .
d_call: TRBD2

cdr3_nt: TGCGCCAGCAGCCTCCGGGACAGGGGGTCGGGGCAGTACTTC
cdr3_aa: CASSLRDRGSGQYF
v_call: TRBV5-1
j_call: TRBJ2-7
clone_size: .
d_call: TRBD1

cdr3_nt: TGTGCCAGCAGCGTTGGGACTAGCGGGGCCTACAATGAGCAGTTCTTC
cdr3_aa: CASSVGTSGAYNEQFF
v_call: TRBV9
j_call: TRBJ2-1
clone_size: few
d_call: TRBD2

cdr3_nt: TGTGCCAGCAGCGAGTATAATTCACCCCTCCACTTT
cdr3_aa: CASSEYNSPLHF
v_call: TRBV11-2
j_call: TRBJ1-6
clone_size: few
d_call: .

cdr3_nt: TGCGCCAGCAGCGAACCGGGAACAAACACCGGGGAGCTGTTTTTT
cdr3_aa: CASSEPGTNTGELFF
v_call: TRBV5-1
j_call: TRBJ2-2
clone_size: .
d_call: .

cdr3_nt: TGTGCCACCAAAGGGGGAACTCTTTCTGGGGCCAACGTCCTGACTTTC
cdr3_aa: CATKGGTLSGANVLTF
v_call: TRBV10-3
j_call: TRBJ2-6
clone_size: few
d_call: .

cdr3_nt: TGTGCCACCCAGGGGTTTAGCTCTGGGGCCAACGTCCTGACTTTC
cdr3_aa: CATQGFSSGANVLTF
v_call: TRBV27
j_call: TRBJ2-6
clone_size: .
d_call: .

cdr3_nt: TGTGCCAGCAGTGAAGTGGGCCGGGACAGGGGAGATGAAAAACTGTTTTTT
cdr3_aa: CASSEVGRDRGDEKLFF
v_call: TRBV2
j_call: TRBJ1-4
clone_size: .
d_call: TRBD1

cdr3_nt: TGTGCCAGTAGTCCCCAGGGTGCGGAAAACGCTGAAGCTTTCTTT
cdr3_aa: CASSPQGAENAEAFF
v_call: TRBV19
j_call: TRBJ1-1
clone_size: .
d_call: .

cdr3_nt: TGCGCCAGCAGCTTAGGGACAGATTCCTACGAGCAGTACTTC
cdr3_aa: CASSLGTDSYEQYF
v_call: TRBV5-1
j_call: TRBJ2-7
clone_size: few
d_call: TRBD1

cdr3_nt: TGTGCCAGCAGCTTGGATGTAGCAGGAGGGACCCAGTACTTC
cdr3_aa: CASSLDVAGGTQYF
v_call: TRBV7-2
j_call: TRBJ2-5
clone_size: few
d_call: .

cdr3_nt: TGTGCCACCAGCAGAGCTCCCGGGGAGCTGTTTTTT
cdr3_aa: CATSRAPGELFF
v_call: TRBV15
j_call: TRBJ2-2
clone_size: .
d_call: .

cdr3_nt: TGTGCCAGTAGGCCAGGCCACTATAATTCACCCCTCCACTTT
cdr3_aa: CASRPGHYNSPLHF
v_call: TRBV19
j_call: TRBJ1-6
clone_size: .
d_call: .

cdr3_nt: TGTGCCACCAGCAGAGAAGTGGCTCCGGACAGGTTGGGGGGACAAGAGACCCAGTACTTC
cdr3_aa: CATSREVAPDRLGGQETQYF
v_call: TRBV15
j_call: TRBJ2-5
clone_size: .
d_call: .

cdr3_nt: TGTGCCAGCAGACAAGACAGGGGACCTAATGAAAAACTGTTTTTT
cdr3_aa: CASRQDRGPNEKLFF
v_call: TRBV7-2
j_call: TRBJ1-4
clone_size: .
d_call: TRBD1

cdr3_nt: TGTGCCAGCAGTTCAGCACAGGAAGCCCCCCAGAGGTATTTT
cdr3_aa: CASSSAQEAPQRYF
v_call: TRBV6-5
j_call: TRBJ1-3
clone_size: .
d_call: .

cdr3_nt: TGTGCCAGCAGGGCCGGGACAGTATATGGCTACACCTTC
cdr3_aa: CASRAGTVYGYTF
v_call: TRBV28
j_call: TRBJ1-2
clone_size: .
d_call: TRBD1

cdr3_nt: TGCAGCGTTGTGCCGACAGGGTACACTGAAGCTTTCTTT
cdr3_aa: CSVVPTGYTEAFF
v_call: TRBV29-1
j_call: TRBJ1-1
clone_size: once
d_call: TRBD1

cdr3_nt: TGTGCCAGCAGCTCGAACGCCGGGACAGGGGCCTACGAGCAGTACTTC
cdr3_aa: CASSSNAGTGAYEQYF
v_call: TRBV13
j_call: TRBJ2-7
clone_size: .
d_call: TRBD1

cdr3_nt: TGTGCCAGCAGTGGGACAGGGCGGCTCGGGGAGCCCCAGCATTTT
cdr3_aa: CASSGTGRLGEPQHF
v_call: TRBV5-6
j_call: TRBJ1-5
clone_size: .
d_call: TRBD1

cdr3_nt: TGTGCCAGCAGTGATTCCCGGTCGCCCCCCCGAGAGACCCAGTACTTC
cdr3_aa: CASSDSRSPPRETQYF
v_call: TRBV2
j_call: TRBJ2-5
clone_size: .
d_call: .

cdr3_nt: TGCGCCGGCAGCCCTTACGCCGGGGTATCCTATGGCTACACCTTC
cdr3_aa: CAGSPYAGVSYGYTF
v_call: TRBV5-1
j_call: TRBJ1-2
clone_size: once
d_call: .

cdr3_nt: TGTGCCAATCCGGGACAGCCGTACGAGCAGTACTTC
cdr3_aa: CANPGQPYEQYF
v_call: TRBV21-1
j_call: TRBJ2-7
clone_size: .
d_call: .

cdr3_nt: TGTGCCAGCAGCTTAGCGCTTTTTTTGACGGGGAGGCGGGATACGCAGTATTTT
cdr3_aa: CASSLALFLTGRRDTQYF
v_call: TRBV7-8
j_call: TRBJ2-3
clone_size: few
d_call: .

cdr3_nt: TGTGCTAGTGGTTCTTCAGGGTATTCCCACGAGCAGTACTTC
cdr3_aa: CASGSSGYSHEQYF
v_call: TRBV12-5
j_call: TRBJ2-7
clone_size: .
d_call: .

cdr3_nt: TGTGCCAGCAGCTTTCTACAGAACTATGGCTACACCTTC
cdr3_aa: CASSFLQNYGYTF
v_call: TRBV7-9
j_call: TRBJ1-2
clone_size: .
d_call: .

cdr3_nt: TGTGCCAGCAGTTTGGGTAGTAGCTCTCTATCGGCTGAAGCTTTCTTT
cdr3_aa: CASSLGSSSLSAEAFF
v_call: TRBV27
j_call: TRBJ1-1
clone_size: .
d_call: .